A single T cell receptor beta chain is shown here with its context. With a J-beta primer mix and a sample-barcoded 5' primer, a second PCR ran 7 to 11 cycles. TCRdb independently ran MiXCR on the 5' RACE reads; one entry per CDR3 protein. The sample gives 1 million or so distinct CDR3 sequences, under 55% of which show up once; over 15% is in the top ten. This sample is part of a study of blood T cells in healthy people across ages. There are 20 residues in the CDR3. Germline V lookup: CDR1 SGHTA, CDR2 FQGNSA. V shed 1 base, J shed 3 bases, and the junction held 18 bases outside the gene matches. The sample consisted of blood. The TCR comes from a woman aged 55 to 70 in good health. The chain employs TRBV7-2 and TRBJ2-3, with 8 bases identical to TRBD2. CDR3 coding DNA: TGTGCCAGCAGCTTAGGCCGTTTCAGCGGGAGTCATAGTGGGACAGATACGCAGTATTTT. Translated: CASSLGRFSGSHSGTDTQYF.